The 27 T cell receptor beta chains presented below share a single source sample, sequenced in a study of CD8+ T cells in alopecia areata. Sample treatment: oral pan-JAK inhibitor, 5-10 mg twice daily. Extracted RNA was reverse transcribed into cDNA, the sequencing template. Only in-frame clones appear in the TCRdb table, and some are missing; sequencing was by immunoSEQ multiplex PCR. This table holds about 270,000 clones, 60% found once. The material sequenced was CD4+ T cells sorted from blood, taken at week 52, from a patient treated with tofacitinib. The receptors originated from a human donor with alopecia areata.

The V gene is TRBV10-3, the J gene TRBJ1-5, with a tentative D call TRBD1 (5 bases). Germline values: CDR1 ENHRY, CDR2 SYGVKD. The CDR3 spans 13 residues. Trimming took off 3 bases at V and 5 bases at J, with 8 bases between the two ends. The DNA of the CDR3 is TGTGCCATCAGTGACAGGGATCATCAGCCCCAGCATTTT. Translation gives CAISDRDHQPQHF.

The genes are TRBV2 and TRBJ1-4; no clear D. Germline V gene sequence: CDR1 SNHLY, CDR2 FYNNEI. Trimming shortened V by 7 bases and J by 0 bases, and 12 bases separated the two germline ends. There are 15 residues in the CDR3. The CDR3 protein is CASTKNRATNEKLFF. The DNA of the CDR3 is TGTGCCAGCACCAAGAACCGGGCAACTAATGAAAAACTGTTTTTT.

V and J are TRBV27 and TRBJ2-7; the match to TRBD1 covers 10 bases. The CDR3 contains 13 residues. The junction had 5 bases not matched to a gene; V was cut back by 7 bases and J by 5 bases. CDR1 is MNHEY, CDR2 SMNVEV, per germline (reference sequence). Written as DNA, the CDR3 is TGTGCCAGCAAGACAGGGGGCAGGAACGAGCAGTACTTC. Its protein is CASKTGGRNEQYF.

The genes are TRBV29-1 and TRBJ2-2; tentatively, D is TRBD1 (6 bases). The V end lost 4 bases, the J end lost 1 base, and 10 bases lay between the germline ends. CDR1 SQVTM and CDR2 ANQGSEA come from the germline V gene. This CDR3 contains 14 residues. CDR3 DNA: TGCAGCGTTGCAACGGACAGGAACACCGGGGAGCTGTTTTTT. Its translation is CSVATDRNTGELFF.

The rearrangement joins TRBV2 to TRBJ2-2, with D perhaps assigned TRBD1 or TRBD2 (5 bases each). The ends were cut back, 9 bases at V and 4 bases at J, with 15 bases in the middle. CDR3 length equals 14 residues. In germline, CDR1 is SNHLY, CDR2 FYNNEI. CDR3 in amino acids: CARGSGTSTGELFF. CDR3 coding DNA: TGTGCCAGGGGCTCCGGGACGTCCACCGGGGAGCTGTTTTTT.

This clone was recorded only once. This chain joins TRBV19 and TRBJ1-1; possibly TRBD1 for D (5 bases). The CDR3 has 14 residues. The germline V gene encodes CDR1 LNHDA and CDR2 SQIVND (reference sequence). Trimming cost V 5 bases and J 1 base, with 11 bases left between them. The DNA of the CDR3 is TGTGCCAGTAGTGCGGGACTCTGGAACACTGAAGCTTTCTTT. Protein: CASSAGLWNTEAFF.

This clone was observed a handful of times. The V call is TRBV7-9, the J call TRBJ2-1, with D unresolved. This CDR3 is built from 14 residues. In germline, CDR1 is SEHNR, CDR2 FQNEAQ (reference sequence). V was pared by 1 base and J by 5 bases, with 9 bases between. The CDR3 loop is CASSLEGQNNEQFF. CDR3 coding DNA: TGTGCCAGCAGCTTAGAAGGGCAAAACAATGAGCAGTTCTTC.

The CDR3 DNA reads TGTGCCTGGAGTGGGAGTCGGCGGTATGGCTACACCTTC. The encoded protein is CAWSGSRRYGYTF. The J gene is TRBJ1-2, the V gene TRBV30; D ambiguous. Germline CDR1 GTSNPN, CDR2 SVGIG (reference sequence). V lost 1 base, J lost 5 bases, and 11 bases lay in between. The CDR3 is made up of 13 amino acids.

CDR3 protein: CASSPSQEYGYTF. As DNA, the CDR3 is TGTGCCAGCAGCCCATCTCAGGAGTATGGCTACACCTTC. J is TRBJ1-2 and V is TRBV14; D is uncertain. The length of the CDR3 is 13 residues. From germline, CDR1 is SGHDN and CDR2 FVKESK. V was pared by 4 bases and J by 5 bases, with 11 bases between.

At least ten counts were recorded for this clone. This rearrangement joins TRBV2 to TRBJ2-1; D gene ambiguous. Germline CDR1 reads SNHLY; CDR2 reads FYNNEI. V lost 6 bases and J lost 0, with 12 bases in between. The CDR3 extends over 15 amino acids. The CDR3 DNA is TGTGCCAGCAGGCTCACACCGAGCTCCTACAATGAGCAGTTCTTC. Translating gives CASRLTPSSYNEQFF. Full variable domain (rest looked up from reference TRBV2 and TRBJ2-1): EPEVTQTPSHQVTQMGQEVILRCVPISNHLYFYWYRQILGQKVEFLVSFYNNEISEKSEIFDDQFSVERPDGSNFTLKIRSTKLEDSAMYFCASRLTPSSYNEQFFGPGTRLTVL.

As DNA, the CDR3 is TGTGCCAGCAGTTACTCCCCTAGCATAGAGACCCAGTACTTC. It is translated as CASSYSPSIETQYF. V gene TRBV6-5 combines with J gene TRBJ2-5, with a weak D call TRBD2 (5 bases). CDR1 and CDR2 (germline): MNHEY, SVGAGI. The V and J ends lost 0 bases and 4 bases respectively, with 9 bases between them. This CDR3 contains 14 residues.

The genes are TRBV9 and TRBJ1-6; a weak D match, TRBD1 (5 bases). Trimming removed 2 bases from V and 7 bases from J, with 10 bases in between. CDR3 length: 14 residues. CDR1 SGDLS and CDR2 YYNGEE come from the germline V gene. The CDR3 spells CASSVEGLNSPLHF. The DNA for the CDR3 is TGTGCCAGCAGCGTGGAGGGACTAAATTCACCCCTCCACTTT.

The chain has TRBV5-4 and TRBJ1-1, with D hard to call. V was trimmed by 2 bases and J by 2 bases, leaving 13 bases between them. The CDR3 covers 15 residues. CDR1 and CDR2 from the germline V gene are SGHNT and YYREEE (reference sequence). The CDR3 DNA reads TGTGCCAGCAGCTTAGGAGGAGCGGGCAACACTGAAGCTTTCTTT. Encoded protein: CASSLGGAGNTEAFF.

This chain links TRBV11-2 with TRBJ2-1, with 15 bases that match TRBD2. Trimming removed 3 bases from V and 7 bases from J; junction bases left unmatched: 7. The CDR3 runs to 17 residues. Per the germline V gene, CDR1 is SGHAT and CDR2 is FQNNGV. The CDR3 spells CASSFGTSGGLPNEQFF. The CDR3 DNA reads as TGTGCCAGCAGCTTTGGGACTAGCGGGGGGCTTCCAAATGAGCAGTTCTTC.

The genes are TRBV4-1 and TRBJ1-2, with unresolved D. The CDR3 is made up of 17 amino acids. CDR1 is MGHRA and CDR2 is YSYEKL in the germline V gene. V was trimmed by 1 base and J by 1 base, leaving 16 bases between them. The CDR3 nucleotides read TGCGCCAGCAGCCAAGTGAGCCGACTTCATGATAACTATGGCTACACCTTC. Translated: CASSQVSRLHDNYGYTF.

The gene calls are TRBV9 and TRBJ2-7; D unresolved. This CDR3 contains 14 residues. Trimming cost V 3 bases and J 4 bases, with 14 bases left between them. Germline CDR1 and CDR2: SGDLS and YYNGEE. In DNA form, the CDR3 reads TGTGCCAGCAGCGCCTCGACCAAAAATTACGAGCAGTACTTC. As protein: CASSASTKNYEQYF.

The V gene is TRBV5-1, the J gene TRBJ2-1; TRBD2 matches at 12 bases. This CDR3 contains 15 residues. J gave up 6 bases and V 3 bases, and 4 bases lay outside the gene matches. Germline V gene data show CDR1 as SGHRS and CDR2 as YFSETQ. The CDR3: CASSSGLAGLNEQFF. CDR3 DNA sequence: TGCGCCAGCAGCTCCGGACTAGCGGGACTCAATGAGCAGTTCTTC.

The V gene is TRBV27, the J gene TRBJ2-1; the D gene is possibly TRBD1 (6 bases). The germline CDR1 and CDR2 sequences are MNHEY and SMNVEV (reference sequence). This CDR3 is 18 amino acids long. Between the trimmed V and J ends, which lost 8 bases and 6 bases, there was a span of 29 bases. Here the CDR3 DNA reads TGTGCCAGCCGAGCCGGGACACTCCTTCCCCCACCGCCCAATGAGCAGTTCTTC. Translating gives CASRAGTLLPPPPNEQFF.

Note on this clone: Different DNA sequences within this sample yield the same CDR3. V and J are TRBV29-1 and TRBJ2-2; no firm D call. The CDR3 consists of 11 residues. Germline CDR1 SQVTM, CDR2 ANQGSEA. The ends were cut back, 4 bases at V and 6 bases at J, with 6 bases in the middle. Here the CDR3 DNA reads TGCAGCGTTGCGGGTGCCGGGGAGCTGTTTTTT. It translates to CSVAGAGELFF.

The chain links TRBV30 to TRBJ2-5, with no clear D. V was pared by 2 bases and J by 3 bases, with 7 bases between. This CDR3 comprises 12 residues. Germline V CDR1 and CDR2: GTSNPN, SVGIG (reference sequence). Here the CDR3 reads CAWSLSKETQYF. The CDR3 DNA reads as TGTGCCTGGAGTCTCTCAAAAGAGACCCAGTACTTC.

The chain has TRBV7-9 and TRBJ1-2, with D tentatively TRBD1 (5 bases). The germline gives CDR1 SEHNR, CDR2 FQNEAQ (reference sequence). The CDR3 consists of 12 residues. Trimming took off 5 bases at V and 5 bases at J, with 9 bases between the two ends. CDR3 amino acids: CASSPRQYGYTF. Here the CDR3 DNA reads TGTGCCAGCAGCCCCCGACAGTATGGCTACACCTTC.

V gene TRBV7-8 combines with J gene TRBJ2-1; 8 positions match TRBD2. Trimming cost V 2 bases and J 1 base; bases outside gene matches: 4. This CDR3 has 16 amino acids. Germline assignment: CDR1 SGHVS and CDR2 FQNEAQ. The CDR3 sequence is CASSLQRGRSYNEQFF. The CDR3 region has the DNA TGTGCCAGCAGCTTACAGCGGGGGAGGTCCTACAATGAGCAGTTCTTC.

The table lists this clone with a few counts. V usage is TRBV19 and J usage is TRBJ1-5; 7 bases line up with TRBD1. The CDR3 loop spans 14 amino acids. Germline trimming cut 5 bases from V and 4 bases from J; bases unmatched to any gene: 5. Germline V gene sequence: CDR1 LNHDA, CDR2 SQIVND (reference sequence). CDR3 DNA sequence: TGTGCCAGTAGTGTACAGGGGCCAAATCAGCCCCAGCATTTT. Protein: CASSVQGPNQPQHF.

This chain uses TRBV30 with TRBJ2-1, with 8 positions matching TRBD1. V lost 1 base and J lost 5; bases outside the gene matches: 4. The CDR3 loop spans 14 amino acids. Germline V gene data show CDR1 as GTSNPN and CDR2 as SVGIG (reference sequence). This CDR3 is CAWSAGGTNNEQFF. CDR3 in DNA: TGTGCCTGGAGTGCAGGGGGCACAAACAATGAGCAGTTCTTC.

The chain carries TRBV7-2 and TRBJ2-3; D possibly corresponds to TRBD1 (5 bases). Germline V gene lookup returns CDR1 SGHTA and CDR2 FQGNSA. This CDR3 is built from 13 residues. V lost 1 base and J 11 bases, leaving 13 bases between the germline ends. In DNA, the CDR3 is TGTGCCAGCAGCTTAGAAGCCAGGGCCATGCAGTATTTT. Its translation is CASSLEARAMQYF.

The chain recombines TRBV29-1 with TRBJ1-2; D is ambiguous. The CDR3 has 13 amino acids. The ends were cut back, 7 bases at V and 2 bases at J, with 14 bases in the middle. Germline V lookup: CDR1 SQVTM, CDR2 ANQGSEA. The CDR3 DNA follows: TGCAGCGCTGACTTTCAGATAAACTATGGCTACACCTTC. Translation: CSADFQINYGYTF.

V usage is TRBV4-1 and J usage is TRBJ1-2; weak D call: TRBD1 (6 bases). This CDR3 is 15 amino acids long. CDR1 and CDR2 (germline): MGHRA, YSYEKL. V was shortened by 1 base and J by 4 bases, with 13 bases between the two germline ends. The CDR3 region is CASSQAAGAGYGYTF. CDR3 DNA: TGCGCCAGCAGCCAAGCGGCGGGGGCGGGCTATGGCTACACCTTC.